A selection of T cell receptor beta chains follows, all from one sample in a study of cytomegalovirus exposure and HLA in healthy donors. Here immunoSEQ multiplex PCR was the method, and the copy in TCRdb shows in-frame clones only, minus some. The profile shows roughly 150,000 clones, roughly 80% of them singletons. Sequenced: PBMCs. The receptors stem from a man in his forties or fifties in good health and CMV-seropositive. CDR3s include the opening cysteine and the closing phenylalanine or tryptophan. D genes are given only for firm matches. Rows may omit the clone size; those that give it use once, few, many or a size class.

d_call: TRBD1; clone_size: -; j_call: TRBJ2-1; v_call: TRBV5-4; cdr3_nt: TGTGCCAGCAGCCTTGGACAGGGAAGGTACAATGAGCAGTTCTTC; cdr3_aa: CASSLGQGRYNEQFF
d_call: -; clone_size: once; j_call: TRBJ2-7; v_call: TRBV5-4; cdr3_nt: TGTGCCAGCAGCTTGGAACCCTACTACGAGCAGTACTTC; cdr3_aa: CASSLEPYYEQYF
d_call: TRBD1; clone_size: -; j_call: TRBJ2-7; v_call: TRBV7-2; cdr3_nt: TGTGCCAGCAGCATCGGGACAGGGGGCGTCTACGAGCAGTACTTC; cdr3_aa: CASSIGTGGVYEQYF
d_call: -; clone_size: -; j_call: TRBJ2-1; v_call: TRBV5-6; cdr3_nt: TGTGCCAGCAGCTTGCCAACCTCGACAGGTAACAATGAGCAGTTCTTC; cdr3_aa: CASSLPTSTGNNEQFF
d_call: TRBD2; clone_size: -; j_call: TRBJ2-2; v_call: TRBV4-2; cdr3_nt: TGTGCCAGCAGCCAGACTAGCGGGAGGACCGGGGAGCTGTTTTTT; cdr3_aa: CASSQTSGRTGELFF
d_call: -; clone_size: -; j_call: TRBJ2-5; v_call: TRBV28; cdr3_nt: TGTGCCAGCAGTTTATTGTCCCAGGGGAGCCTAGAGACCCAGTACTTC; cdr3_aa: CASSLLSQGSLETQYF
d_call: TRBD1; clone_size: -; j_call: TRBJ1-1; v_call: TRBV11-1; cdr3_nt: TGTGCCAGCAGCCGGGACAGGCAGAGAGCTTTCTTT; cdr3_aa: CASSRDRQRAFF
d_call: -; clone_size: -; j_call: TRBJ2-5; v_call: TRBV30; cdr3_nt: TGTGCCTGGAGTCCCTTATCGGGAGTGCAGTACTTC; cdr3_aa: CAWSPLSGVQYF
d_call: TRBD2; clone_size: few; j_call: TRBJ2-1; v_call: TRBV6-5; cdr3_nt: TGTGCCAGCAGTTTGACGGGGACTAGCGGGAAAGGGGAGTTCTTC; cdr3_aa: CASSLTGTSGKGEFF
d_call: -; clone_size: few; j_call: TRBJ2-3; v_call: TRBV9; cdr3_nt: TGTGCCAGCAGCTTCGGGACTACAGATACGCAGTATTTT; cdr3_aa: CASSFGTTDTQYF
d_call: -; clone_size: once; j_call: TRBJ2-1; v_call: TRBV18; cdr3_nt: TGTGCCAGCTCACCACCGGTCGGGGGTGGCTCCTACAATGAGCAGTTCTTC; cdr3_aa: CASSPPVGGGSYNEQFF
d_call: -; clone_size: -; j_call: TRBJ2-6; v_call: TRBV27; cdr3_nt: TGTGCCAGCAGTCTTCGGGGAGGGGGGGGCTCTGGGGCCAACGTCCTGACTTTC; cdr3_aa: CASSLRGGGGSGANVLTF
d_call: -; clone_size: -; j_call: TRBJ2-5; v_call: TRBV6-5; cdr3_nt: TGTGCCAGCAAGGGGTTGGAGACCCAGTACTTC; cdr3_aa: CASKGLETQYF
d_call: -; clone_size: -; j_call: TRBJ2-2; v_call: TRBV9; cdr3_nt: TGTGCCAGCAGCGTGAGGTGGCAGCTTAACACCGGGGAGCTGTTTTTT; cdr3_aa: CASSVRWQLNTGELFF
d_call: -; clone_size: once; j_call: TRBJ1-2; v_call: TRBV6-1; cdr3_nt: TGTGCCAGCAGGCTCGGGGGTCAGATCTATGGCTACACCTTC; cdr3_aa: CASRLGGQIYGYTF
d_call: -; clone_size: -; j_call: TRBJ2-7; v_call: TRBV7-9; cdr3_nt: TGTGCCAGCAGCCGCGGTCTCTCCTACGAGCAGTACTTC; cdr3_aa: CASSRGLSYEQYF
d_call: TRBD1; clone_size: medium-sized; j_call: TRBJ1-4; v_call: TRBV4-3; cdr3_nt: TGCGCCAGCAGGGGGACAGGGAATGAAAAACTGTTTTTT; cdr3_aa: CASRGTGNEKLFF
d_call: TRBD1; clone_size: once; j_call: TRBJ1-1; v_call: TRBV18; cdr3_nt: TGTGCCAGCTCCCTCGGGACAGACACTGAAGCTTTCTTT; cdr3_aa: CASSLGTDTEAFF
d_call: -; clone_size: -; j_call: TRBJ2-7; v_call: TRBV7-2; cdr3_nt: TGTGCCAGCAGCTTTTACAGGACCCCCTCCTACGAGCAGTACTTC; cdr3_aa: CASSFYRTPSYEQYF
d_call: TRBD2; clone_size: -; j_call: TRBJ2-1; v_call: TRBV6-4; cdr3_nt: TGTGCCAGCAGTGACGCGGGAGGAGGTCATGAGCAGTTCTTC; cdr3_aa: CASSDAGGGHEQFF
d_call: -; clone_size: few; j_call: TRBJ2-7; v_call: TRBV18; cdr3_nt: TGTGCCAGCTCACCCGCGGAGCTCCACGAGCAGTACTTC; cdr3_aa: CASSPAELHEQYF
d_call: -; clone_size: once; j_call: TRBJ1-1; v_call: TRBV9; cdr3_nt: TGTGCCAGCAGCGCGGCAGGCGGGAGGACTGAAGCTTTCTTT; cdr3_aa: CASSAAGGRTEAFF
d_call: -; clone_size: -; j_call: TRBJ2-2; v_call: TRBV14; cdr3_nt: TGTGCCAGCAGCCAAGGGACCGGGGGTCTCGGGGAGCTGTTTTTT; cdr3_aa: CASSQGTGGLGELFF
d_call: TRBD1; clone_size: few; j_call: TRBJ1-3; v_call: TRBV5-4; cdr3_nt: TGTGCCAGCAGCAGGACAGGGGGCGGAAACACCATATATTTT; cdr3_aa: CASSRTGGGNTIYF
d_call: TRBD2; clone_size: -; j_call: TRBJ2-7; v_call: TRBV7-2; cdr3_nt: TGTGCCAGCAGCGGACCGGGACTAGCAGGGTACGAGCAGTACTTC; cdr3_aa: CASSGPGLAGYEQYF